This T cell receptor (beta chain) was identified during a study of regulatory T cells in long-lasting Graves disease. Study details: Persistent Graves' disease meant over 5 years of antithyroid drugs with positive TSH receptor antibodies.

Time point given: persistent/refractory GD, antithyroid drugs over 5 years with positive TRAb. PBMC-derived RNA was used for the TCR library. Doctors identified Graves' disease using the American Thyroid Association guidelines. The authors built TCR beta libraries using iRepertoire HTBI primers and Arm-PCR of CDR3 regions. TCRdb reprocessed the multiplex PCR reads via MiXCR and lists one record per CDR3 protein. Here the sample spans roughly 400,000 distinct CDR3 sequences, around 20% being singletons. The clonotype comes from a female donor with Graves disease. Sequenced material: peripheral blood mononuclear cells (PBMCs), taken when the disease was refractory, from a patient treated with antithyroid drugs.

Here the CDR3 reads CASSLRPIDRAGANVLTF. DNA of the CDR3: TGCGCCAGCAGCTTGCGTCCTATTGACAGGGCTGGGGCCAACGTCCTGACTTTC. The rearrangement links TRBV5-1 to TRBJ2-6; 7 positions agree with TRBD1. Germline V gives CDR1 SGHRS, CDR2 YFSETQ. V shed 1 base, J shed 2 bases, and the junction held 9 bases outside the gene matches. CDR3 length: 18 amino acids.